This entry describes one T cell receptor (beta chain). In this sample, this clonotype turned up many times. The target of this receptor is not known. No clone much larger than this one lies a single base away; base qualities are absent. Sequencing was performed on an Illumina HiSeq 1500. Using fastp at Q25 and MiXCR, TCRdb reprocessed the public reads and kept productive beta chains. Identical CDR3 protein sequences are pooled into one entry, listed with their most common genes and DNA. For this sample there are fewer than 550,000 distinct CDR3 sequences; about 15% appear just once. Of the sample, roughly 25% falls within the top ten clones. The junction shows trimming of 4 bases on V and 2 bases on J, plus 12 bases between the germline ends. For CDR1 and CDR2, the germline V gene lists SGHDN and FVKESK. The CDR3 goes from the cysteine to the phenylalanine over 14 residues. Of the read, only the CDR3 DNA is kept; its 42 bases are in frame from base 1.

The data originate from a study of T cell repertoires in cytomegalovirus infection (dated by TCRdb to about 2019). About the investigation overall: Because public TCR beta signatures pointed to carriage of CMV infection together with the matching HLA type, the HLA type of each donor mattered for the analysis. Study-wide conclusions, independent of this receptor: The ex vivo response was dominated by HLA-C-restricted CMV-specific TCR beta clonotypes, and the single most frequent clonotype in two of eight donors was supplied by these HLA-C-restricted clonotypes. Carriers of CMV infection plus the relevant HLA type were discriminated by the cumulative frequency of public TCR beta family members in the study cohort and in an independent roughly 400-donor cohort.

The chain links TRBV14 with TRBJ2-7; the D assignment is uncertain and may be TRBD1 or TRBD2, with 5 bases supporting each. This sequence was found in a human donor in good health (CMV status not recorded). Some clones in this sample may be carry-over from other donors' samples. The specimen sequenced was CD8+ T cells from PBMCs. The bases read TGTGCCAGCAGCCCCGGGACGGATCCCTACGAGCAGTACTTC. Its protein is CASSPGTDPYEQYF.